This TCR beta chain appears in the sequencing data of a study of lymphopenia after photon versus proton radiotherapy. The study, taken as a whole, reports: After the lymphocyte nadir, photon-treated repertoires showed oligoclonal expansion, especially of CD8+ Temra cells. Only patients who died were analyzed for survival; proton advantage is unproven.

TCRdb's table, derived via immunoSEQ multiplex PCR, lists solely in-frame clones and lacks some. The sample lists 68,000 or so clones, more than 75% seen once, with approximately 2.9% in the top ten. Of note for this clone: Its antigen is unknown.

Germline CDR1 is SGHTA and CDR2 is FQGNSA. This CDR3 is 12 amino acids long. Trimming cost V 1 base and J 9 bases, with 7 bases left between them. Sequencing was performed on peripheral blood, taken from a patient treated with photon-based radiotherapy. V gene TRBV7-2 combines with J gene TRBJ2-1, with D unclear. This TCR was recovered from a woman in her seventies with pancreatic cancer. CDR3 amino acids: CASSLGRGEQFF. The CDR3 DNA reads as TGTGCCAGCAGCTTAGGACGCGGTGAGCAGTTCTTC.